This record concerns one TCR beta chain sequence. No antigen is known for it. Primers for the PCR totalled 60 Vbeta and 13 Jbeta. Per the original data handling: A later analysis tallied 65 million to 85 million unique TCR beta chains, approximately 11 million of them shared. Clones were read by immunoSEQ multiplex PCR, and TCRdb kept only the in-frame ones, dropping some. The V and J calls and clone size are taken from that table; D and trimming were inferred from the DNA. There are fewer than 200,000 clones in the sample; roughly 84% occur only once, and under 1.1% lies in the top ten. This sample was taken from a study of cytomegalovirus exposure and HLA in healthy donors. The overall study: Genetic ancestry analysis placed around 76% of the 350 to 500 donors that were genotyped in the Caucasian-associated cluster.

Points from the study as a whole: Common viral pathogens (according to a later analysis) appeared linked to several of the most significant clusters. In a later analysis, the majority of CMV-associated beta chains seemingly showed HLA restriction.

CDR3 length: 17 residues. Germline V gene lookup returns CDR1 SGHRS and CDR2 YFSETQ. V was pared by 5 bases and J by 3 bases, with 14 bases of the junction left unmatched. Sequencing was done on a sample of PBMCs. The chain recombines TRBV5-1 with TRBJ2-3; 8 bases align to TRBD1. The receptor's source is a man aged 25 to 40 in good health and CMV-seronegative. The CDR3 loop reads CASSNVLRTGKTDTQYF. The DNA of the CDR3 is TGCGCCAGCAGTAATGTACTTAGGACAGGGAAAACAGATACGCAGTATTTT.